This TCR beta chain was recorded in a study of blood T cells in healthy people across ages. Trimming pared 0 bases from V and 3 bases from J, leaving 13 bases between. From germline, CDR1 is SGHKS and CDR2 YYEKEE (reference sequence). The CDR3 is made up of 15 amino acids. Using a J-beta primer mix together with a sample-barcoded 5' primer, a second PCR was run for roughly 6 to 11 cycles. TCRdb independently ran MiXCR on the 5' RACE reads; one entry per CDR3 protein. The sample consists of around 800,000 distinct CDR3 sequences, approximately 53% of them appearing once. This clonotype was observed a few times.

This sequence joins TRBV5-5 and TRBJ2-7; a possible D gene is TRBD2 (6 bases). The receptor was derived from an elderly man in good health. Input material: blood. CDR3 coding DNA: TGTGCCAGCAGCTTGGCAGGCGGGACTTTCTACGAGCAGTACTTC. Its protein is CASSLAGGTFYEQYF.